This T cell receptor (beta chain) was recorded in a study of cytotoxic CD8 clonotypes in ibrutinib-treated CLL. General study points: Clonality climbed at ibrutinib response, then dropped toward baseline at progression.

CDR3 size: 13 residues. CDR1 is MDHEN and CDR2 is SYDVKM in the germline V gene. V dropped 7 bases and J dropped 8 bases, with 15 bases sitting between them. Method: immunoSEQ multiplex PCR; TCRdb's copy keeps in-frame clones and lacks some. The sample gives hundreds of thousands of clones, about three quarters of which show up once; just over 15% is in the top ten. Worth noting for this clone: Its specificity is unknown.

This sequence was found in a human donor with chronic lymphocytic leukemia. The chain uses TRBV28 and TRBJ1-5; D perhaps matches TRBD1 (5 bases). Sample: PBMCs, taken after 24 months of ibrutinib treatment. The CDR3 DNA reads TGTGCCAGCACTCTGGGGCCGCTAAAGCCCCAGCATTTT. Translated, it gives CASTLGPLKPQHF.